This TCR beta chain was obtained from a study of shared clonotypes between healthy human individuals. The method was immunoSEQ multiplex PCR; TCRdb's version includes in-frame clones alone and lacks a portion of them. The repertoire includes a few million clones, 90% to 95% of them detected once, and about 0.39% sits in the top ten. Germline CDR1 and CDR2: MNHEY and SMNVEV (reference sequence). CDR3 length equals 18 residues. The V gene end was trimmed by 0 bases and the J gene end by 2 bases; junction bases not matched to a gene: 11. Sequenced: naive CD4+ T cells from PBMCs. Subset meaning: CD45RA+ positively selected. V usage is TRBV27 and J usage is TRBJ2-3; the match to TRBD2 covers 7 bases. The TCR sequence derives from a man in his late teens or twenties in good health. Some clones in this sample may be carry-over from other donors' samples. The CDR3 bases are TGTGCCAGCAGTTTATCGGGCCGGGACTACAAAGCCACAGATACGCAGTATTTT. Translation: CASSLSGRDYKATDTQYF.